Sequencing of this TCR beta chain was carried out in a study of cytotoxic CD8 clonotypes in ibrutinib-treated CLL. General study findings and limits: Stable or contracted on treatment, public clonotypes were also uncommon. While tracking circulating CD8+ T-cell counts, baseline clonality exceeded that of age-matched healthy donors.

Concerning this clone itself: Its matching antigen is unknown.

The TCR beta libraries used approximately 2 micrograms of genomic DNA that came from cryopreserved PBMCs. The CDR3 has 17 amino acids. The V segment lost 4 bases and the J segment 0 bases; nucleotides outside the gene matches: 9. Germline values: CDR1 SGHRS, CDR2 YFSETQ. TCRdb keeps only in-frame clones here, not all; method: immunoSEQ multiplex PCR. The table records some 160,000 clones, approximately 80% of them present only once. Here the sequenced sample was PBMCs, taken after 12 months of ibrutinib treatment. V gene TRBV5-1 combines with J gene TRBJ2-3, with 9 bases aligning to TRBD2. This TCR was recovered from a human donor with chronic lymphocytic leukemia. CDR3 in DNA: TGCGCCAGCAGCGAACCGACTAGCGGACCTAGCACAGATACGCAGTATTTT. Translation gives CASSEPTSGPSTDTQYF.